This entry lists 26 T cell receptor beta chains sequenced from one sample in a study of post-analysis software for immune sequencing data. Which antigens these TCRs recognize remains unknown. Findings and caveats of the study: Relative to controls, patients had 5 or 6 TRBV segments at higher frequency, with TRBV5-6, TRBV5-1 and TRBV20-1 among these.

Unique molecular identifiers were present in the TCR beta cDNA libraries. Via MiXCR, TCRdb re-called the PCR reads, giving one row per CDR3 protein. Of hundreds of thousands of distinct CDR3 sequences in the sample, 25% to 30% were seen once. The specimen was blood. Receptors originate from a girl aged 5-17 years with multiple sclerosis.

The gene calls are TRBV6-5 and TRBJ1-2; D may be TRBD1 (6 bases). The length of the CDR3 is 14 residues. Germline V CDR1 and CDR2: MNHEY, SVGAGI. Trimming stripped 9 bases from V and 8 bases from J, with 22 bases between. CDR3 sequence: CARSDRIRDTGYTF. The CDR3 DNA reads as TGTGCCAGGAGTGATAGGATCCGGGACACCGGCTACACCTTC.

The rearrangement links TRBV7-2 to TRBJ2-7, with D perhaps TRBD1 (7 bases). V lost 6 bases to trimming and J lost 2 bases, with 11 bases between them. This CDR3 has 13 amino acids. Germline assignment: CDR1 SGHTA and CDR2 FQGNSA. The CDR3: CASREGAAYEQYF. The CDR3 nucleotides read TGTGCCAGCAGGGAGGGGGCTGCCTACGAGCAGTACTTC.

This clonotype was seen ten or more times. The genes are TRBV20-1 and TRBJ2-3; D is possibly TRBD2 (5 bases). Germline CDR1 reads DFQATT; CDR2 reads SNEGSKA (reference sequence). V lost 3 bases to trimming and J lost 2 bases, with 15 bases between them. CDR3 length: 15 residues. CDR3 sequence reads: CSASILVSTTDTQYF. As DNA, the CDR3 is TGCAGTGCTAGTATACTAGTTTCCACCACAGATACGCAGTATTTT.

Here the CDR3 reads CASSQDKKTRAFF. CDR3 nucleotides: TGTGCCAGCAGCCAAGATAAGAAGACCCGGGCTTTCTTT. The rearrangement joins TRBV3-1 to TRBJ1-1; D is ambiguous. V lost 0 bases and J 11 bases, leaving 13 bases between the germline ends. CDR3 length: 13 residues. CDR1 is LGHDT and CDR2 is YNNKEL in the germline V gene (reference sequence).

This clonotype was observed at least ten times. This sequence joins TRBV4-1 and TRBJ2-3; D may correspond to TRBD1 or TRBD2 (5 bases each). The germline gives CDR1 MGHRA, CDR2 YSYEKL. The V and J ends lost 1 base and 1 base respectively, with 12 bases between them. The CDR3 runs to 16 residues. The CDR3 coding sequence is TGCGCCAGCAGCCAAGGTTGGGGGTTGCGCACAGATACGCAGTATTTT. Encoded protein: CASSQGWGLRTDTQYF.

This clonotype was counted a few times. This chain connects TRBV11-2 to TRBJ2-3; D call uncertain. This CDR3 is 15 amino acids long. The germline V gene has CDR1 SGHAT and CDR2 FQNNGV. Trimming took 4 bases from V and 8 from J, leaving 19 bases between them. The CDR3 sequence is CASSWTSDGYRTQYF. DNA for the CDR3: TGTGCCAGCAGCTGGACGTCGGACGGTTACCGTACGCAGTATTTT.

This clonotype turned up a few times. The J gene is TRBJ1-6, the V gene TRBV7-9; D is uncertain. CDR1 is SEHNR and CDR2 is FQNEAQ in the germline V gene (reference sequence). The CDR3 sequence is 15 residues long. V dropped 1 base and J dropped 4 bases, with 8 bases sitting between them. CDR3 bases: TGTGCCAGCAGCTTAGGACGGAATTATAATTCACCCCTCCACTTT. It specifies CASSLGRNYNSPLHF.

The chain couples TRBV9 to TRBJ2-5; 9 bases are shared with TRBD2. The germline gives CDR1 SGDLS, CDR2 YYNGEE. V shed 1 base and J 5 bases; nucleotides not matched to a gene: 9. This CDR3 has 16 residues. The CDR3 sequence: CASSVFSGGAGETQYF. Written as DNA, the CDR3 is TGTGCCAGCAGCGTATTTAGCGGGGGCGCCGGCGAGACCCAGTACTTC.

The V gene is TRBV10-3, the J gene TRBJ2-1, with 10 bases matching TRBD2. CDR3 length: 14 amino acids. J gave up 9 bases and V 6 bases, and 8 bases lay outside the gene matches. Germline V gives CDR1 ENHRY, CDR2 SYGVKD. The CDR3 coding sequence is TGTGCCATCAGAGTGGAACTAGCGGGATCTGAGCAGTTCTTC. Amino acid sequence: CAIRVELAGSEQFF.

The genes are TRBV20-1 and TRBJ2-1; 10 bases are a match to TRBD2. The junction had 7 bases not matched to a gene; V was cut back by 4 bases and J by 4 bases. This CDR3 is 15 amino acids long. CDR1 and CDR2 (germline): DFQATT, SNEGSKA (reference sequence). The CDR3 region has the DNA TGCAGTGCTACAGATCTAGCGGGAGCTTACAATGAGCAGTTCTTC. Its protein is CSATDLAGAYNEQFF.

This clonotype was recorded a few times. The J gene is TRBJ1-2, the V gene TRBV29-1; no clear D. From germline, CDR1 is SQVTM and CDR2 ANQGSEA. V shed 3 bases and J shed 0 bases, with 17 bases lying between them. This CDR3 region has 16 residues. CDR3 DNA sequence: TGCAGCGTTGAGGGGTACCACTTTGGGACTAACTATGGCTACACCTTC. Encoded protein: CSVEGYHFGTNYGYTF.

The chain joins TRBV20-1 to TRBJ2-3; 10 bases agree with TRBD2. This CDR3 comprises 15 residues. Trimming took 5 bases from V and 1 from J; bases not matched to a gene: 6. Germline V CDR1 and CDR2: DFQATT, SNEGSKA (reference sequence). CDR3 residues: CSAETGTSGTDTQYF. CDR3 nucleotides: TGCAGTGCTGAAACCGGGACTAGCGGCACAGATACGCAGTATTTT.

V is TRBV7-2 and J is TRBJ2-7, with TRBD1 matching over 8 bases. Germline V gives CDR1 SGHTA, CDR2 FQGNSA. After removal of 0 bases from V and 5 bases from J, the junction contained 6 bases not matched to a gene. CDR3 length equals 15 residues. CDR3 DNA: TGTGCCAGCAGCTTAGCCCTGGACAGGGCCAACGAGCAGTACTTC. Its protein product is CASSLALDRANEQYF.

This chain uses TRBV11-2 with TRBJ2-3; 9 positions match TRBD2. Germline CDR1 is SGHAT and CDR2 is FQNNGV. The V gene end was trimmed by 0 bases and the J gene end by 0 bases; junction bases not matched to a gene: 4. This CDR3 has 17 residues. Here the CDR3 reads CASSLDLAGISTDTQYF. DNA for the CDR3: TGTGCCAGCAGCTTAGATCTAGCGGGGATTAGCACAGATACGCAGTATTTT.

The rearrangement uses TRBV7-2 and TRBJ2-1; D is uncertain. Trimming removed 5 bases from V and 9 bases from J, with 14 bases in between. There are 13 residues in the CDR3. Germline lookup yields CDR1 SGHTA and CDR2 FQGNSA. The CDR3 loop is CASSKSYFTEQFF. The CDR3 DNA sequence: TGTGCCAGCAGCAAATCCTACTTTACTGAGCAGTTCTTC.

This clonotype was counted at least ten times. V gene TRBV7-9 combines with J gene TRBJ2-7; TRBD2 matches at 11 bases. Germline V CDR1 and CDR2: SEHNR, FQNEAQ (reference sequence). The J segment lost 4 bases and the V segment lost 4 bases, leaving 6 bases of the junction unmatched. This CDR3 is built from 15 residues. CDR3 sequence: CASSYIAGGIYEQYF. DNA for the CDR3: TGTGCCAGCAGCTATATAGCGGGAGGGATTTACGAGCAGTACTTC.

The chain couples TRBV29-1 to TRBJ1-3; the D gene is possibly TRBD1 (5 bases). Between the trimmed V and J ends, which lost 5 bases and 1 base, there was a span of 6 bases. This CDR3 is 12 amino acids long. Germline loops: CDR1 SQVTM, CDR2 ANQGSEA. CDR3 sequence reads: CSVWGSGNTIYF. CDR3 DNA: TGCAGCGTTTGGGGGTCTGGAAACACCATATATTTT.

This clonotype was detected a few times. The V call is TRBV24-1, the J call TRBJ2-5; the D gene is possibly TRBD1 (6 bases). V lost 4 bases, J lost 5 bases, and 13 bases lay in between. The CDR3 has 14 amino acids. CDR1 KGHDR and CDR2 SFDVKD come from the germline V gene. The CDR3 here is CATSDNRVGETQYF. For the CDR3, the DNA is TGTGCCACCAGTGACAACAGGGTGGGGGAGACCCAGTACTTC.

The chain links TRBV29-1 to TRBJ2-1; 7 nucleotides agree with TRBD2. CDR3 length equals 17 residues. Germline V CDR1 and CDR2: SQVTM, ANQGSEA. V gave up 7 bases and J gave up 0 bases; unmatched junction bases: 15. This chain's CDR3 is CSGDFWAGDLSYNEQFF. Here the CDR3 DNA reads TGCAGCGGCGACTTCTGGGCGGGGGACCTCTCCTACAATGAGCAGTTCTTC.

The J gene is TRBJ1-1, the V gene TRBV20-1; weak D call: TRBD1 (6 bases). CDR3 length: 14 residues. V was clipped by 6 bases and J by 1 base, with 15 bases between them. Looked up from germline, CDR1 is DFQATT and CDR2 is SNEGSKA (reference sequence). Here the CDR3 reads CSARRTVWNTEAFF. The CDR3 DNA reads TGCAGTGCCCGGAGGACAGTTTGGAACACTGAAGCTTTCTTT.

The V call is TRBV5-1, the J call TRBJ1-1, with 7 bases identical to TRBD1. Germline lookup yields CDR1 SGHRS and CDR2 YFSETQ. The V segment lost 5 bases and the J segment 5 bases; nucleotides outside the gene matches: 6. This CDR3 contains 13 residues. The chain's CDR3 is CASSEGAATEAFF. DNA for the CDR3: TGCGCCAGCAGTGAGGGGGCAGCGACTGAAGCTTTCTTT.

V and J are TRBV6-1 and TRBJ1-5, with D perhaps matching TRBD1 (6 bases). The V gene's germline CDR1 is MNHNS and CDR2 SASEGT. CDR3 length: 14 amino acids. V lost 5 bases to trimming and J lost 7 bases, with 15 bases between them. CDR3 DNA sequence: TGTGCCAGCAGTTTAACAGGGCCGCGGCAGCCCCAGCATTTT. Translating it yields CASSLTGPRQPQHF.

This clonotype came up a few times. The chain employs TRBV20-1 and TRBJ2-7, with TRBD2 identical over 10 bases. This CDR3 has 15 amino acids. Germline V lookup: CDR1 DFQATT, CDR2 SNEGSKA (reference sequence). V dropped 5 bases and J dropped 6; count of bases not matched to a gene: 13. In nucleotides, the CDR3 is TGCAGTGCTTTTTCGTCTAGCGGGAGTCGAGGCGAGCAGTACTTC. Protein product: CSAFSSSGSRGEQYF.

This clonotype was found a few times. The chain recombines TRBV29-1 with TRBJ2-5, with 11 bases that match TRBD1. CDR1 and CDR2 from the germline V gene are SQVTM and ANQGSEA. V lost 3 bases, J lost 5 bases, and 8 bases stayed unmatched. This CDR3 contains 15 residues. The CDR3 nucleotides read TGCAGCGTTGACCGGACAGGGGGCTTGTTGGAGACCCAGTACTTC. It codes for CSVDRTGGLLETQYF.

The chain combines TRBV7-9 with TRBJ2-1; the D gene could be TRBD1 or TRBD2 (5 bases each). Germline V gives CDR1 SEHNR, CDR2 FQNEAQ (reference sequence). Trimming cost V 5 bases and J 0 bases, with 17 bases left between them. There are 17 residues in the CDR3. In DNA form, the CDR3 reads TGTGCCAGCAGCATAACGGGACGTCGGAGCTCCTACAATGAGCAGTTCTTC. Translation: CASSITGRRSSYNEQFF.

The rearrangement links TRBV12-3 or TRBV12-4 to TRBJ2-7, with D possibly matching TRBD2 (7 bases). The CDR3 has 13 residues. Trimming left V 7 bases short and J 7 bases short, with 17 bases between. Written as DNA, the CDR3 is TGTGCCAGCACAGGGGAGGGAGCACGGGAGCAGTACTTC. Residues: CASTGEGAREQYF.